The 23 T cell receptor beta chains below were found in one sample sequenced in a study of shared clonotypes between healthy human individuals. Generated by immunoSEQ multiplex PCR, the TCRdb table keeps only in-frame clones and is missing some. The data show 2 million to 3 million clones, roughly 93% seen once. The sample consisted of naive CD4+ T cells from PBMCs. Specified subset: CD45RA+ positively selected. The source is a man between 18 and 35 years old in good health. Some clones in this sample may be carry-over from other donors' samples.

The rearrangement uses TRBV29-1 and TRBJ2-5; a possible D gene is TRBD2 (7 bases). The CDR3 spans 14 residues. The germline V and J ends were trimmed by 5 bases and 5 bases, with 18 bases remaining between them. CDR1 SQVTM and CDR2 ANQGSEA come from the germline V gene. The CDR3: CSVKWEGVEETQYF. As DNA, the CDR3 is TGCAGCGTTAAGTGGGAGGGGGTTGAGGAGACCCAGTACTTC.

The V call is TRBV29-1, the J call TRBJ2-3, with TRBD1 matching 7 bases. V lost 8 bases, J lost 2 bases, and 10 bases stayed unmatched. Germline CDR1 and CDR2: SQVTM and ANQGSEA. The CDR3 runs to 14 residues. CDR3 loop: CSLVGTEFTDTQYF. The CDR3 bases are TGCAGCTTAGTTGGGACAGAGTTCACAGATACGCAGTATTTT.

This chain uses TRBV7-9 with TRBJ2-3; 8 bases are shared with TRBD1. Germline loops: CDR1 SEHNR, CDR2 FQNEAQ (reference sequence). This CDR3 is built from 15 residues. J lost 2 bases, V lost 5 bases, and 6 bases had no gene match. The CDR3 here is CASSVRGPSTDTQYF. CDR3 bases: TGTGCCAGCAGCGTCAGGGGGCCCTCCACAGATACGCAGTATTTT.

This chain joins TRBV12-5 and TRBJ2-3; maybe TRBD2 (5 bases). The V and J ends lost 3 bases and 4 bases respectively, with 23 bases between them. Germline loops: CDR1 LGHNT, CDR2 FRNRAP. The CDR3 is 18 residues long. CDR3 region: CASGFSGTRPAHADTQYF. The DNA of the CDR3 is TGTGCTAGTGGTTTCTCGGGAACCCGGCCTGCGCACGCAGATACGCAGTATTTT.

The CDR3 DNA reads TGTGCCAGCAGTCCTTCCCATGGCTACACCTTC. It specifies CASSPSHGYTF. The rearrangement joins TRBV28 to TRBJ1-2; D is ambiguous. CDR3 length: 11 residues. Germline loops: CDR1 MDHEN, CDR2 SYDVKM. V lost 5 bases and J lost 6, with 7 bases in between.

The chain couples TRBV18 to TRBJ2-1; the match to TRBD2 covers 14 bases. The CDR3 is 16 residues long. CDR1 KGHSH and CDR2 LQKENI come from the germline V gene. Unmatched junction bases numbered 6, after V lost 3 bases and J lost 8 bases. In DNA form, the CDR3 reads TGTGCCAGCTCACCGCCAGGGACTAGCGGGAGAGATGAGCAGTTCTTC. Its translation: CASSPPGTSGRDEQFF.

This chain links TRBV5-1 with TRBJ2-5; tentatively, D is TRBD2 (5 bases). CDR1 is SGHRS, CDR2 YFSETQ, per germline. This CDR3 has 15 amino acids. Trimming took 4 bases from V and 0 from J, leaving 13 bases between them. CDR3 protein: CASSPRGWDQETQYF. The CDR3 bases are TGCGCCAGCAGCCCCCGGGGTTGGGACCAAGAGACCCAGTACTTC.

The V call is TRBV7-6, the J call TRBJ2-3; TRBD1 matches 7 bases. From germline, CDR1 is SGHVS and CDR2 FNYEAQ. V lost 5 bases, J lost 1 base, and 3 bases stayed unmatched. The CDR3 consists of 14 residues. As DNA, the CDR3 is TGTGCCAGCAGCCGAACAGGGGGCACAGATACGCAGTATTTT. Residues: CASSRTGGTDTQYF. Complete variable domain (other parts from reference TRBV7-6 and TRBJ2-3): GAGVSQSPRYKVTKRGQDVALRCDPISGHVSLYWYRQALGQGPEFLTYFNYEAQQDKSGLPNDRFSAERPEGSISTLTIQRTEQRDSAMYRCASSRTGGTDTQYFGPGTRLTVL.

The rearrangement links TRBV6-1 to TRBJ1-3; 7 nucleotides line up with TRBD1. CDR3 size: 15 residues. Germline V lookup: CDR1 MNHNS, CDR2 SASEGT. J gave up 2 bases and V 5 bases, and 6 bases lay outside the gene matches. CDR3 in DNA: TGTGCCAGCAGTACAGGACAGGCCACTGGAAACACCATATATTTT. Amino acids: CASSTGQATGNTIYF.

The chain joins TRBV2 to TRBJ2-1, with 8 bases that match TRBD2. CDR1 and CDR2 from the germline V gene are SNHLY and FYNNEI. J gave up 8 bases and V 5 bases, and 11 bases lay outside the gene matches. This CDR3 spans 15 amino acids. This CDR3 is CASSKDSGGIDEQFF. DNA of the CDR3: TGTGCCAGCAGTAAGGACAGCGGGGGTATCGATGAGCAGTTCTTC.

The CDR3 protein is CASSFSSDPLGNTIYF. CDR3 bases: TGTGCCAGCAGCTTTAGTTCGGACCCCCTTGGAAACACCATATATTTT. The J gene is TRBJ1-3, the V gene TRBV7-2, with D uncertain. The V gene lost 3 bases and the J gene lost 3 bases, with 15 bases spanning the gap. CDR3 length equals 16 residues. The germline CDR1 and CDR2 sequences are SGHTA and FQGNSA.

Concerning this clone itself: Other DNA sequences in the sample encode the same CDR3. This chain connects TRBV15 to TRBJ2-1, with D uncertain. V was cut by 3 bases and J by 2 bases, with 5 bases left in between. Germline CDR1 reads LNHNV; CDR2 reads YYDKDF (reference sequence). This CDR3 comprises 13 residues. The DNA for the CDR3 is TGTGCCACCAGCAGGGACCCCTACAATGAGCAGTTCTTC. This encodes CATSRDPYNEQFF.

The chain employs TRBV7-3 and TRBJ1-1, with 7 nucleotides matching TRBD1. There are 16 residues in the CDR3. Germline trimming cut 1 base from V and 1 base from J; bases unmatched to any gene: 6. Germline-derived CDR1 and CDR2 are SGHTA and FQGTGA. The CDR3 spells CASSLRVGQQNTEAFF. CDR3 DNA sequence: TGTGCCAGCAGCTTAAGGGTGGGACAGCAGAACACTGAAGCTTTCTTT.

The chain joins TRBV9 to TRBJ2-5; D unresolved. The germline V gene has CDR1 SGDLS and CDR2 YYNGEE. CDR3 size: 14 residues. Trimming took 1 base from V and 5 from J, leaving 12 bases between them. Here the CDR3 DNA reads TGTGCCAGCAGCGTAAGGGCCTGGAGTGAGACCCAGTACTTC. Translated, it gives CASSVRAWSETQYF. Full variable domain (outside the CDR3, taken from reference TRBV9 and TRBJ2-5): DSGVTQTPKHLITATGQRVTLRCSPRSGDLSVYWYQQSLDQGLQFLIQYYNGEERAKGNILERFSAQQFPDLHSELNLSSLELGDSALYFCASSVRAWSETQYFGPGTRLLVL.

The CDR3 sequence: CASSPQGVGYTF. The CDR3 DNA reads TGTGCCAGCAGCCCCCAGGGGGTAGGCTACACCTTC. The V gene is TRBV11-3, the J gene TRBJ1-2, with 7 bases lining up with TRBD1. CDR3 length: 12 residues. J lost 8 bases, V lost 5 bases, and 5 bases had no gene match. CDR1 is SGHNT and CDR2 is YENEEA in the germline V gene.

The chain uses TRBV13 and TRBJ2-1; D not resolved. In germline, CDR1 is PRHDT, CDR2 FYEKMQ (reference sequence). The CDR3 is 12 residues long. Trimming took off 2 bases at V and 6 bases at J, with 5 bases between the two ends. The chain's CDR3 is CASSLYPNEQFF. The CDR3 coding sequence is TGTGCCAGCAGCTTATATCCCAATGAGCAGTTCTTC. The full variable domain, its missing parts supplied by reference TRBV13 and TRBJ2-1, is AAGVIQSPRHLIKEKRETATLKCYPIPRHDTVYWYQQGPGQDPQFLISFYEKMQSDKGSIPDRFSAQQFSDYHSELNMSSLELGDSALYFCASSLYPNEQFFGPGTRLTVL.

This clone was seen just once. The chain couples TRBV5-1 to TRBJ2-5, with unresolved D. In germline, CDR1 is SGHRS, CDR2 YFSETQ. CDR3 length equals 12 residues. Trimming stripped 5 bases from V and 9 bases from J, with 14 bases between. The CDR3 DNA reads TGCGCCAGCAGTCAACAAGGGCCGGCCCAGTACTTC. Protein: CASSQQGPAQYF.

For this clone: The identical CDR3 is also encoded by other nucleotide sequences in the sample. This sequence joins TRBV6-1 and TRBJ1-5, with D hard to call. The CDR3 length is 12 residues. From germline, CDR1 is MNHNS and CDR2 SASEGT. Deletions cut 6 bases from V and 1 base from J, with 4 bases between. CDR3 in DNA: TGTGCCAGCAGGGGAAGCAATCAGCCCCAGCATTTT. Its translation is CASRGSNQPQHF.

The rearrangement uses TRBV28 and TRBJ1-2, with D perhaps TRBD1 (5 bases). V was clipped by 5 bases and J by 2 bases, with 15 bases between them. From germline, CDR1 is MDHEN and CDR2 SYDVKM. There are 15 residues in the CDR3. This chain's CDR3 is CASSTVRGANYGYTF. CDR3 nucleotides: TGTGCCAGCAGTACGGTGAGAGGGGCCAACTATGGCTACACCTTC.

V gene TRBV6-1 combines with J gene TRBJ2-5, with TRBD2 identical over 9 bases. Trimming cost V 2 bases and J 1 base; bases outside gene matches: 2. The germline V gene encodes CDR1 MNHNS and CDR2 SASEGT. CDR3 size: 15 residues. The CDR3 sequence: CASSELAGIQETQYF. CDR3 sequence (DNA): TGTGCCAGCAGTGAACTAGCGGGGATCCAAGAGACCCAGTACTTC.

The CDR3 region has the DNA TGTGCCAGCACCTTGAATCCCGCAGGTTGGGACACCGGGGAGCTGTTTTTT. Its protein is CASTLNPAGWDTGELFF. The chain carries TRBV27 and TRBJ2-2; the D is unclear. The V and J ends lost 7 bases and 3 bases respectively, with 21 bases between them. The CDR3 runs 17 residues. Germline CDR1 reads MNHEY; CDR2 reads SMNVEV (reference sequence).

The chain employs TRBV11-3 and TRBJ2-1; D gene ambiguous. The germline V gene encodes CDR1 SGHNT and CDR2 YENEEA. Trimming removed 5 bases at V and 5 bases at J, with 7 bases between. This CDR3 is 12 amino acids long. For the CDR3, the DNA is TGTGCCAGCAGCCCCACCAACAATGAGCAGTTCTTC. Its protein is CASSPTNNEQFF.

This chain connects TRBV2 to TRBJ1-4, with TRBD1 identical over 10 bases. After removal of 7 bases from V and 3 bases from J, the junction contained 5 bases not matched to a gene. The germline V gene encodes CDR1 SNHLY and CDR2 FYNNEI. The CDR3 has 15 residues. The CDR3 DNA reads as TGTGCCAGCAAAGACAGGGGGCCTGCTAATGAAAAACTGTTTTTT. Translation: CASKDRGPANEKLFF.